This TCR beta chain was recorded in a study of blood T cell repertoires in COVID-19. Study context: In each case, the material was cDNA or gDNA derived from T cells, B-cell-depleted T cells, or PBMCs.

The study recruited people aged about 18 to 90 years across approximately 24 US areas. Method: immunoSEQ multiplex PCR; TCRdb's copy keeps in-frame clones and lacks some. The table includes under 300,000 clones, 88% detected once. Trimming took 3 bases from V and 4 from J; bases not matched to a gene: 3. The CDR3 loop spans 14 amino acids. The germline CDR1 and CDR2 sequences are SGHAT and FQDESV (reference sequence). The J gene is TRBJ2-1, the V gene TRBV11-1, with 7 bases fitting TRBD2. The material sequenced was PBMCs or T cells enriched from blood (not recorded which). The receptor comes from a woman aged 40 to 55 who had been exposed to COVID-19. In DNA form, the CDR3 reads TGTGCCAGCAGCTTGGGGGGGTCGTACAATGAGCAGTTCTTC. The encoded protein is CASSLGGSYNEQFF.